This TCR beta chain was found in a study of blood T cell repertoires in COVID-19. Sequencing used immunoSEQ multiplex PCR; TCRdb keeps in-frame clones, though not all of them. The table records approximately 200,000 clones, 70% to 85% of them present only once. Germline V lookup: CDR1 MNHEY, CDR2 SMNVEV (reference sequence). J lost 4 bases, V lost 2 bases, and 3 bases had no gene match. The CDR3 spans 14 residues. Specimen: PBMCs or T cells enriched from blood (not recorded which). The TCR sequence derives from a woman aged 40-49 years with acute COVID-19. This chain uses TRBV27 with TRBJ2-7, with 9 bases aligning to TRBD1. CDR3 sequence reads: CASSLTGGGYEQYF. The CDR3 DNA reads TGTGCCAGCAGTTTAACAGGGGGCGGATACGAGCAGTACTTC.